This T cell receptor (beta chain) is from a study of control samples from healthy donors and cancer patients. TCRdb's table, derived via immunoSEQ multiplex PCR, lists solely in-frame clones and lacks some. This sample yields about 50,000 clones, of which around 95% are seen a single time; around 2% belongs to the top ten. The ends lost 0 bases at V and 7 bases at J; junction bases unmatched: 5. The CDR3 sequence is 15 residues long. The germline V gene encodes CDR1 SGDLS and CDR2 YYNGEE. The material sequenced was blood. This clonotype was obtained from a woman in her 30s in good health. This chain uses TRBV9 with TRBJ2-1, with 9 bases fitting TRBD2. This chain's CDR3 is CASSVDLREGNEQFF. The CDR3 coding sequence is TGTGCCAGCAGCGTAGATTTGCGGGAGGGGAATGAGCAGTTCTTC.